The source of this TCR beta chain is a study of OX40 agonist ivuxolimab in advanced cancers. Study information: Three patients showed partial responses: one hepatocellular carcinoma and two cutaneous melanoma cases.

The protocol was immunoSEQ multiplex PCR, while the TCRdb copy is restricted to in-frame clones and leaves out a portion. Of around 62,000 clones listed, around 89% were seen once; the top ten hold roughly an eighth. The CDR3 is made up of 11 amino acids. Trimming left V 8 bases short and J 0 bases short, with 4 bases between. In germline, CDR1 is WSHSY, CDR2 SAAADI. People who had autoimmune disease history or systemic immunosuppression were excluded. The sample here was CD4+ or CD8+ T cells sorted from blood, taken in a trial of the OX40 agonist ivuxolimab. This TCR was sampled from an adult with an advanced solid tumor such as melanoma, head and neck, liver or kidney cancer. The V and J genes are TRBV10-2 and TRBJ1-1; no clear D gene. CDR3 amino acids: CASQMNTEAFF. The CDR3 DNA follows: TGCGCCAGCCAGATGAACACTGAAGCTTTCTTT.